This T cell receptor (beta chain) is drawn from a study of T cell responses to AZD1222 COVID-19 vaccine. Study outcomes and limitations: Targets within unmutated variant regions were reportedly found for nearly half of spike-specific TCRs.

For this clone: Its matching antigen is unknown.

Assay used: immunoSEQ multiplex PCR; TCRdb lists only in-frame clones, some missing. The table has about 120,000 clones, approximately 90% seen once. Specimen: peripheral blood, collected on day 0 of AZD1222 vaccination. The receptor's source is an adult in good health.

The CDR3 DNA reads TGTGCCAGCAGCGCCCCCCATGAGACCCAGTACTTC. Translating gives CASSAPHETQYF. The rearrangement uses TRBV9 and TRBJ2-5; D is ambiguous. Germline V gene data show CDR1 as SGDLS and CDR2 as YYNGEE. This CDR3 region has 12 residues. Trimming stripped 3 bases from V and 5 bases from J, with 8 bases between.